This TCR beta chain is drawn from a study of T cell responses to AZD1222 COVID-19 vaccine. For the study at large: Second-dose recipients at about 4 or about 12 weeks were treated as one pooled group.

Between the trimmed V and J ends, which lost 4 bases and 2 bases, there was a span of 12 bases. Germline CDR1 reads MNHEY; CDR2 reads SMNVEV (reference sequence). This CDR3 spans 14 amino acids. As to this clone: What it binds is unknown.

Overall study results and limits: Per reports, nearly half of all spike-specific TCRs target regions that are unmutated in variants. Possibly, clonal diversity was underestimated; donors were largely white British and included more females.

TCRdb's copy holds only in-frame clones and misses some; the assay was immunoSEQ multiplex PCR. Found here are about 150,000 clones, about 90% of them singletons; the top ten hold roughly 4.6%. The V gene is TRBV27, the J gene TRBJ2-7, with D tentatively TRBD2 (6 bases). The material sequenced was peripheral blood, taken on day 0 of AZD1222 vaccination. The receptor was isolated from an adult in good health. CDR3 nucleotide sequence: TGTGCCAGCAGTTCACTAGCAGCCACCTACGAGCAGTACTTC. Translation: CASSSLAATYEQYF.